The rows below give T cell receptor beta chains drawn from one sample of a study of radiation and T cells in renal cell carcinoma. Measured with immunoSEQ multiplex PCR; TCRdb has only the in-frame clones, and not every one. The data contain more than 150,000 clones, around 90% of them singletons. This sample comprised blood, obtained from a patient whose treatment included radiotherapy and nephrectomy. These receptors all stem from a woman in her 50s with renal cell carcinoma. Both conserved end residues are part of each CDR3. A D gene is named only where the DNA matches it firmly. A row's size may be missing; if present it is once, few, many or a size class.

V	size	J	D	length	CDR3	DNA
TRBV5-1	.	TRBJ1-5	TRBD1	13	CASSRQGGQPQHF	TGCGCCAGCAGCCGACAGGGCGGTCAGCCCCAGCATTTT
TRBV7-9	.	TRBJ1-1	.	13	CASSPYRNTEAFF	TGTGCCAGCAGCCCGTACAGGAACACTGAAGCTTTCTTT
TRBV18	.	TRBJ1-1	TRBD1	16	CASSLDRTGVNTEAFF	TGTGCCAGCTCACTGGATAGGACAGGGGTTAACACTGAAGCTTTCTTT
TRBV6-6	.	TRBJ2-5	TRBD2	14	CASSLAGGQETQYF	TGTGCCAGCAGTTTAGCGGGGGGGCAAGAGACCCAGTACTTC
TRBV6-6	.	TRBJ2-7	TRBD1	15	CASRTGQGLHYEQYF	TGTGCCAGCAGGACAGGACAGGGACTCCACTACGAGCAGTACTTC
TRBV6-1	.	TRBJ2-2	.	14	CAGLGRLTPGELFF	TGTGCCGGTCTGGGCAGGCTCACTCCCGGGGAGCTGTTTTTT
TRBV11-1	.	TRBJ2-5	.	13	CASSLEVKQTQYF	TGTGCCAGCAGCTTAGAGGTGAAACAGACCCAGTACTTC
TRBV7-9	.	TRBJ2-3	TRBD2	17	CASSFHRGGLSTDTQYF	TGTGCCAGCAGCTTTCACCGGGGAGGGCTAAGCACAGATACGCAGTATTTT
TRBV19	.	TRBJ2-5	.	12	CASRIAGGTQYF	TGTGCCAGTAGAATAGCTGGGGGGACCCAGTACTTC
TRBV5-6	.	TRBJ2-1	.	15	CASRRTAGSYNEQFF	TGTGCCAGCAGACGGACGGCGGGGTCCTACAATGAGCAGTTCTTC
TRBV7-2	.	TRBJ2-7	.	13	CASSLEGGYEQYF	TGTGCCAGCAGCTTAGAAGGGGGCTACGAGCAGTACTTC
TRBV5-6	once	TRBJ2-7	TRBD2	16	CASSSGTSGGPYEQYF	TGTGCCAGCAGCTCCGGGACTAGCGGGGGCCCCTACGAGCAGTACTTC
TRBV9	.	TRBJ2-2	TRBD2	21	CASSVATEGLAGAWNTGELFF	TGTGCCAGCAGCGTAGCTACTGAGGGACTAGCGGGGGCCTGGAACACCGGGGAGCTGTTTTTT
TRBV11-2	.	TRBJ2-1	.	11	CASAPGGEQFF	TGTGCCAGTGCACCCGGGGGTGAGCAGTTCTTC
TRBV5-1	few	TRBJ1-2	.	12	CASSWGDSGYTF	TGCGCCAGCAGCTGGGGGGACTCCGGCTACACCTTC
TRBV6-6	once	TRBJ2-1	TRBD2	13	CASSHNLAGGAFF	TGTGCCAGCAGTCACAACCTAGCGGGGGGCGCGTTCTTC
TRBV19	.	TRBJ1-1	TRBD1	13	CASSTGVGTEAFF	TGTGCCAGCTCGACAGGGGTGGGGACTGAAGCTTTCTTT
TRBV5-4	.	TRBJ1-5	TRBD1	14	CASSLAGGGQPQHF	TGTGCCAGCAGCTTGGCAGGGGGCGGCCAGCCCCAGCATTTT
TRBV5-5	.	TRBJ1-3	.	11	CASQGGNTIYF	TGTGCCAGCCAAGGCGGAAACACCATATATTTT
TRBV7-9	.	TRBJ1-6	.	15	CASSSDPWQQAPLHF	TGTGCCAGCAGCTCCGACCCGTGGCAGCAGGCACCCCTCCACTTT
TRBV28	.	TRBJ2-7	.	12	CASSSRIYEQYF	TGTGCCAGCAGTTCCAGGATTTACGAGCAGTACTTC
TRBV7-9	few	TRBJ2-5	.	12	CASSLVGETQYF	TGTGCCAGCAGCTTAGTGGGGGAGACCCAGTACTTC
TRBV4-3	.	TRBJ1-1	.	14	CASSQVISGGEAFF	TGCGCCAGCAGCCAAGTTATAAGCGGAGGCGAAGCTTTCTTT
TRBV6-6	.	TRBJ1-2	.	13	CASSYDRVSGYTF	TGTGCCAGCAGTTACGACCGGGTATCCGGCTACACCTTC
TRBV4-3	.	TRBJ1-5	.	16	CASSQDLWGGNQPQHF	TGCGCCAGCAGCCAAGATCTGTGGGGAGGTAATCAGCCCCAGCATTTT
TRBV7-9	.	TRBJ1-4	.	12	CASSLGGEKLFF	TGTGCCAGCAGCTTAGGAGGGGAAAAACTGTTTTTT
TRBV7-9	.	TRBJ2-5	.	15	CASSLGSLREETQYF	TGTGCCAGCAGCTTAGGATCTCTCAGGGAAGAGACCCAGTACTTC
TRBV6-1	.	TRBJ2-7	TRBD1	14	CASTDRVPSYEQYF	TGTGCCAGCACCGACAGGGTGCCCTCCTACGAGCAGTACTTC
TRBV30	.	TRBJ2-5	TRBD2	15	CAWSVLSGARETQYF	TGTGCCTGGAGTGTACTGAGCGGGGCCAGAGAGACCCAGTACTTC
TRBV27	.	TRBJ2-5	TRBD2	14	CASIRGWEGETQYF	TGTGCCAGCATTCGGGGGTGGGAGGGAGAGACCCAGTACTTC
TRBV29-1	.	TRBJ2-3	.	12	CSVENIGHTQYF	TGCAGCGTTGAAAATATCGGCCATACGCAGTATTTT